This T cell receptor beta chain was sequenced in a study of Graves' ophthalmopathy and Graves' hyperthyroidism. Study-wide findings and caveats: The model's prediction of ophthalmopathy progression had 65% to 71% sensitivity and approximately 72% specificity.

V lost 5 bases to trimming and J lost 13 bases, with 12 bases between them. This CDR3 spans 12 amino acids. Germline V gene sequence: CDR1 KGHSH, CDR2 LQKENI. Clinicians diagnosed using symptoms, serum thyroxine, TRAb, thyroid ultrasound and orbital computed tomography. This clonotype was recorded at least ten times. Its antigen is currently unknown. TCR beta CDR3 amplification used RNA transcripts. The first round was an RT-PCR with HTBI primers, and the second round was a multiplex PCR. From the multiplex PCR reads, TCRdb called clonotypes with MiXCR, one entry per CDR3 protein. The sample gives around 1.1 million distinct CDR3 sequences, 35% to 40% of which show up once; 11% is in the top ten.

The origin of this receptor is an adult man with Graves' hyperthyroidism. Input material: peripheral blood or thyroid tissue (not recorded which). The chain uses TRBV18 and TRBJ2-6, with a possible D match to TRBD1 (6 bases). CDR3: CASSDRTEVLTF. CDR3 DNA sequence: TGTGCCAGCTCAGACCGGACAGAAGTCCTGACTTTC. The entire variable domain, with the rest obtained from reference TRBV18 and TRBJ2-6, is as follows: NAGVMQNPRHLVRRRGQEARLRCSPMKGHSHVYWYRQLPEEGLKFMVYLQKENIIDESGMPKERFSAEFPKEGPSILRIQQVVRGDSAAYFCASSDRTEVLTFGAGSRLTVL.